The 31 T cell receptor beta chains below were found in one sample sequenced in a study of beta chain features in type 1 diabetes. Investigators reverse transcribed all isolated RNA, so they sequenced expressed TCRB transcripts. The method was immunoSEQ multiplex PCR; TCRdb's version includes in-frame clones alone and lacks a portion of them. In the table there are about 150,000 clones, over 7.5% of which are singletons. The specimen was central memory CD4+ T cells from blood. The receptors here all came from a woman between 18 and 29 years old in good health.

This rearrangement joins TRBV6-6 to TRBJ1-5; D remains ambiguous. The germline CDR1 and CDR2 sequences are MNHNY and SVGAGI (reference sequence). Trimming removed 5 bases from V and 3 bases from J, with 8 bases in between. The CDR3 runs 13 residues. CDR3 loop: CASSTRDNQPQHF. The CDR3 DNA follows: TGTGCCAGCAGTACGAGAGACAATCAGCCCCAGCATTTT.

The table lists this clone with a few counts. This rearrangement joins TRBV6-5 to TRBJ2-7; 10 bases agree with TRBD1. The CDR3 extends over 15 amino acids. V shed 4 bases and J 2 bases; nucleotides not matched to a gene: 5. The germline V gene encodes CDR1 MNHEY and CDR2 SVGAGI. The CDR3: CASSWTGQGPYEQYF. For the CDR3, the DNA is TGTGCCAGCAGTTGGACGGGACAGGGGCCCTACGAGCAGTACTTC.

The chain combines TRBV2 with TRBJ2-1, with no clear D. The CDR3 has 12 residues. The germline V and J ends were trimmed by 4 bases and 6 bases, with 7 bases remaining between them. The germline V gene encodes CDR1 SNHLY and CDR2 FYNNEI. This CDR3 reads CASSGETNEQFF. The CDR3 DNA follows: TGTGCCAGCAGTGGAGAAACCAATGAGCAGTTCTTC.

This clone was recorded a few times. V usage is TRBV6-1 and J usage is TRBJ1-5, with unresolved D. Trimming shortened V by 5 bases and J by 6 bases, and 11 bases separated the two germline ends. The germline V gene has CDR1 MNHNS and CDR2 SASEGT. This CDR3 is built from 13 residues. The CDR3 DNA reads as TGTGCCAGCAGTTCGATCGAGGGTCAGCCCCAGCATTTT. Encoded protein: CASSSIEGQPQHF.

This clone was detected only a few times. This sequence joins TRBV18 and TRBJ1-2; D is perhaps TRBD1 (5 bases). In germline, CDR1 is KGHSH, CDR2 LQKENI. The CDR3 spans 13 residues. Trimming took 2 bases from V and 4 from J, leaving 8 bases between them. In DNA, the CDR3 is TGTGCCAGCTCACCAGCGACAGCCTATGGCTACACCTTC. Protein: CASSPATAYGYTF.

The V gene is TRBV6-1, the J gene TRBJ2-3; 7 bases are a match to TRBD1. Trimming removed 6 bases from V and 5 bases from J; junction bases left unmatched: 2. Germline CDR1 MNHNS, CDR2 SASEGT. The length of the CDR3 is 12 residues. CDR3 protein: CASRTGLDTQYF. CDR3 sequence (DNA): TGTGCCAGCAGGACAGGGTTAGATACGCAGTATTTT.

This clone showed up just a few times. The chain recombines TRBV7-2 with TRBJ2-5, with a tentative D call TRBD2 (6 bases). Germline values: CDR1 SGHTA, CDR2 FQGNSA. The CDR3 runs 14 residues. V lost 5 bases and J lost 2, with 12 bases in between. The CDR3 is CASSPNGGQETQYF. In nucleotides, the CDR3 is TGTGCCAGCAGCCCCAATGGGGGGCAAGAGACCCAGTACTTC. Full variable domain (missing parts from reference TRBV7-2 and TRBJ2-5): GAGVSQSPSNKVTEKGKDVELRCDPISGHTALYWYRQSLGQGLEFLIYFQGNSAPDKSGLPSDRFSAERTGGSVSTLTIQRTQQEDSAVYLCASSPNGGQETQYFGPGTRLLVL.

V and J are TRBV30 and TRBJ2-1; D might be TRBD1 (5 bases). The CDR3 is 14 amino acids. V shed 8 bases and J shed 0 bases, with 14 bases lying between them. CDR1 is GTSNPN, CDR2 SVGIG, per germline (reference sequence). The DNA of the CDR3 is TGTGCCGACAGACCCGCAAACTCCTACAATGAGCAGTTCTTC. Amino acids: CADRPANSYNEQFF.

This clone showed up just a few times. The chain is built from TRBV2 and TRBJ2-3; 12 bases are shared with TRBD2. This CDR3 region has 14 residues. J gave up 6 bases and V 6 bases, and 4 bases lay outside the gene matches. CDR1 and CDR2 (germline): SNHLY, FYNNEI. In DNA form, the CDR3 reads TGTGCCAGCAGGCCCGGGACTAGCGGGGATACGCAGTATTTT. It yields the protein CASRPGTSGDTQYF.

The chain is built from TRBV5-1 and TRBJ2-1; D is unclear. Trimming left V 4 bases short and J 5 bases short, with 13 bases between. The CDR3 sequence is 14 residues long. Germline loops: CDR1 SGHRS, CDR2 YFSETQ. CDR3 in amino acids: CASSKRGLDNEQFF. Written as DNA, the CDR3 is TGCGCCAGCAGCAAAAGAGGTTTAGACAATGAGCAGTTCTTC.

This clone was seen only a few times. This chain links TRBV5-1 with TRBJ1-4, with 7 nucleotides matching TRBD1. CDR1 and CDR2 (germline): SGHRS, YFSETQ. Trimming removed 7 bases from V and 4 bases from J; junction bases left unmatched: 7. The CDR3 is made up of 14 amino acids. The CDR3 sequence: CASHPGQFNEKLFF. The CDR3 DNA is TGCGCCAGCCATCCGGGACAGTTTAATGAAAAACTGTTTTTT.

This chain uses TRBV18 with TRBJ2-1; 11 bases agree with TRBD2. With 5 bases clipped from V and 5 bases from J, the junction kept 5 bases outside the gene matches. Germline lookup yields CDR1 KGHSH and CDR2 LQKENI. The CDR3 runs 15 residues. Written as DNA, the CDR3 is TGTGCCAGCTCAGCGGGACTAGCGGAGAACAATGAGCAGTTCTTC. Translation: CASSAGLAENNEQFF.

This sequence joins TRBV25-1 and TRBJ1-5, with 7 bases that match TRBD1. CDR1 and CDR2 (germline): MGHDK, SYGVNS. The CDR3 has 13 amino acids. With 2 bases clipped from V and 6 bases from J, the junction kept 1 base outside the gene matches. The CDR3 region is CASSEEGAQPQHF. The CDR3 DNA reads TGTGCCAGCAGTGAAGAGGGGGCTCAGCCCCAGCATTTT.

This sequence joins TRBV7-6 and TRBJ2-4; tentative D call: TRBD1 (6 bases). Germline CDR1 is SGHVS and CDR2 is FNYEAQ. This CDR3 has 14 amino acids. The germline V and J ends were trimmed by 9 bases and 4 bases, with 16 bases remaining between them. CDR3 in amino acids: CARYPGQRKNIQYF. CDR3 sequence (DNA): TGTGCCAGATACCCGGGACAAAGAAAAAACATTCAGTACTTC.

The chain carries TRBV25-1 and TRBJ2-7; D is unclear. Germline CDR1 and CDR2: MGHDK and SYGVNS. V lost 5 bases and J lost 4, with 12 bases in between. The CDR3 sequence is 13 residues long. CDR3 DNA: TGTGCCAGCAGTCCCCGAGGATTGTACGAGCAGTACTTC. Translation: CASSPRGLYEQYF.

In this sample, this clone turned up a few times. V is TRBV25-1 and J is TRBJ2-7; D perhaps matches TRBD1 (5 bases). The V end lost 6 bases, the J end lost 3 bases, and 15 bases lay between the germline ends. Looked up from germline, CDR1 is MGHDK and CDR2 is SYGVNS. The CDR3 is 14 residues long. The CDR3 sequence: CASRSSDSRYEQYF. DNA of the CDR3: TGTGCCAGCAGATCCTCTGACAGCCGCTACGAGCAGTACTTC.

The chain links TRBV14 to TRBJ1-2; no clear D gene. The CDR3 totals 13 residues. V was cut by 3 bases and J by 7 bases, with 12 bases left in between. Germline V CDR1 and CDR2: SGHDN, FVKESK. The CDR3 DNA reads as TGTGCCAGCAGCCAGTCTCTAGGTGGTGGCTACACCTTC. It encodes CASSQSLGGGYTF.

This clone has a handful of counts. The V gene is TRBV10-3, the J gene TRBJ2-7, with a weak D call TRBD1 (6 bases). Trimming left V 6 bases short and J 6 bases short, with 12 bases between. Per germline, CDR1 ENHRY and CDR2 SYGVKD. CDR3 size: 12 residues. Here the CDR3 reads CAISRGLAEQYF. In DNA form, the CDR3 reads TGTGCCATCAGCAGGGGATTGGCCGAGCAGTACTTC.

The chain uses TRBV7-6 and TRBJ2-1; 9 bases map to TRBD1. V lost 3 bases to trimming and J lost 7 bases; unmatched junction nucleotides: 7. The V gene's germline CDR1 is SGHVS and CDR2 FNYEAQ. The CDR3 runs to 15 residues. This CDR3 reads CASSLGQGGRNEQFF. CDR3 bases: TGTGCCAGCAGCTTGGGACAGGGAGGACGGAATGAGCAGTTCTTC.

The chain uses TRBV6-6 and TRBJ2-7; perhaps TRBD1 as D (5 bases). V lost 6 bases and J lost 6, with 15 bases in between. Germline CDR1 MNHNY, CDR2 SVGAGI (reference sequence). The CDR3 is 13 amino acids. Here the CDR3 reads CASRETELGEQYF. CDR3 in DNA: TGTGCCAGCAGGGAGACAGAATTGGGCGAGCAGTACTTC.

The genes are TRBV7-3 and TRBJ1-4; 8 bases align to TRBD1. The germline V gene encodes CDR1 SGHTA and CDR2 FQGTGA. V shed 5 bases and J 5 bases; nucleotides not matched to a gene: 7. This CDR3 has 15 amino acids. The CDR3 spells CASSRGTGRNEKLFF. CDR3 sequence (DNA): TGTGCCAGCAGCCGGGGGACAGGCCGAAATGAAAAACTGTTTTTT.

This clone was found a few times. In DNA, the CDR3 is TGCGCCAGCAGCCCTCGACCGGGACAGGGGAACAATGAGCAGTTCTTC. Translation gives CASSPRPGQGNNEQFF. This chain connects TRBV5-1 to TRBJ2-1, with 10 bases aligning to TRBD1. The CDR3 is 16 residues long. Germline V lookup: CDR1 SGHRS, CDR2 YFSETQ. The V gene end was trimmed by 4 bases and the J gene end by 5 bases; junction bases not matched to a gene: 9.

The chain is built from TRBV5-5 and TRBJ2-1, with 8 bases that match TRBD1. Germline values: CDR1 SGHKS, CDR2 YYEKEE (reference sequence). The V gene end was trimmed by 2 bases and the J gene end by 8 bases; junction bases not matched to a gene: 3. This CDR3 is 13 amino acids long. In DNA form, the CDR3 reads TGTGCCAGCAGCTTAGGGACAGGCGATGAGCAGTTCTTC. This codes for CASSLGTGDEQFF.

This clone has at least ten counts. This rearrangement joins TRBV30 to TRBJ1-1; tentative D call: TRBD1 (5 bases). Trimming pared 0 bases from V and 5 bases from J, leaving 16 bases between. The CDR3 is 15 amino acids. Germline loops: CDR1 GTSNPN, CDR2 SVGIG (reference sequence). CDR3 loop: CAWSVAQGGFTEAFF. DNA of the CDR3: TGTGCCTGGAGTGTCGCTCAGGGAGGGTTTACTGAAGCTTTCTTT.

This clone was counted between two and nine times. The J gene is TRBJ2-7, the V gene TRBV4-1; 10 nucleotides agree with TRBD2. Germline lookup yields CDR1 MGHRA and CDR2 YSYEKL. This CDR3 region has 17 residues. V was pared by 0 bases and J by 5 bases, with 10 bases of the junction left unmatched. CDR3 in amino acids: CASSQDAQREGGNEQYF. The CDR3 nucleotides are TGCGCCAGCAGCCAAGATGCGCAGCGGGAGGGCGGGAACGAGCAGTACTTC.

The rearrangement joins TRBV5-1 to TRBJ1-2; 7 positions match TRBD1. Germline trimming cut 4 bases from V and 4 bases from J; bases unmatched to any gene: 10. The V gene's germline CDR1 is SGHRS and CDR2 YFSETQ. CDR3 size: 15 residues. The CDR3 protein is CASSRRQSGGYGYTF. In nucleotides, the CDR3 is TGCGCCAGCAGCCGACGACAGTCAGGGGGCTATGGCTACACCTTC.

This clone appeared a few times. CDR3 sequence (DNA): TGTGCCTGGAGTGTACAGGGGGGTACAGATACGCAGTATTTT. It codes for CAWSVQGGTDTQYF. V is TRBV30 and J is TRBJ2-3, with 8 bases fitting TRBD1. The CDR3 extends over 14 amino acids. The germline V gene encodes CDR1 GTSNPN and CDR2 SVGIG (reference sequence). J lost 3 bases, V lost 0 bases, and 2 bases had no gene match.

A few counts support this clone. The chain employs TRBV29-1 and TRBJ1-2; D is unresolved. CDR1 is SQVTM and CDR2 is ANQGSEA in the germline V gene. The CDR3 loop spans 12 amino acids. V lost 0 bases, J lost 7 bases, and 9 bases lay in between. The DNA for the CDR3 is TGCAGCGTTGAAGATCGGCGGGGTGGCTACACCTTC. Amino acids: CSVEDRRGGYTF.

V and J are TRBV7-2 and TRBJ2-1; 14 bases are a match to TRBD2. The CDR3 loop spans 16 amino acids. Trimming removed 5 bases from V and 7 bases from J; junction bases left unmatched: 7. The germline V gene has CDR1 SGHTA and CDR2 FQGNSA. The CDR3 region is CASSQGTSGGLNEQFF. In DNA form, the CDR3 reads TGTGCCAGCAGCCAGGGGACTAGCGGGGGCCTGAATGAGCAGTTCTTC.

The CDR3 loop is CASSVGQGTNYGYTF. CDR3 in DNA: TGTGCCAGCAGCGTCGGACAGGGGACTAACTATGGCTACACCTTC. V and J are TRBV9 and TRBJ1-2, with TRBD1 matching 9 bases. The CDR3 contains 15 residues. Germline lookup yields CDR1 SGDLS and CDR2 YYNGEE. V lost 2 bases and J lost 0; bases outside the gene matches: 2.

This clone was detected only a few times. The chain joins TRBV30 to TRBJ1-1; a weak D match, TRBD1 (5 bases). The CDR3 consists of 14 residues. Germline-derived CDR1 and CDR2 are GTSNPN and SVGIG (reference sequence). V gave up 0 bases and J gave up 5 bases, with 13 bases separating them. The CDR3 DNA reads TGTGCCTGGAGTGTGAGGACATCATGGACTGAAGCTTTCTTT. It specifies CAWSVRTSWTEAFF. Filled out from reference TRBV30 and TRBJ1-1, the complete variable domain reads SQTIHQWPATLVQPVGSPLSLECTVEGTSNPNLYWYRQAAGRGLQLLFYSVGIGQISSEVPQNLSASRPQDRQFILSSKKLLLSDSGFYLCAWSVRTSWTEAFFGQGTRLTVV.